This TCR beta chain was recovered during a study of tumor-infiltrating lymphocytes in primary liver carcinoma. Synthesis of TCR beta cDNA was carried out from about 500 ng total RNA with a constant-region primer. Three nested multiplex PCR rounds, a slightly modified ARM-PCR method, built the TCR beta libraries. Use of TRBV1-TRBV30 forward primers with a C-beta reverse primer characterized the first two PCR rounds, which lasted roughly 11 cycles each. TCRdb reanalysed the multiplex PCR reads using MiXCR and keeps one entry per CDR3 protein. The profile covers roughly 100,000 distinct CDR3 sequences, with almost 70% appearing a single time and just over 9.5% taken by the ten largest. Co-extraction of RNA and DNA was performed on about 19-33 mg of unsorted bulk tissue. Patients' primary liver carcinoma was surgically resected. CDR3 length equals 17 residues. Germline V gene lookup returns CDR1 MGHRA and CDR2 YSYEKL.

For this clonotype: The junction shows a germline mismatch at one end, possibly a read error.

This chain joins TRBV4-1 and TRBJ2-3; 7 bases are shared with TRBD2. The sequencing sample was made of liver tumor tissue from sampling region 5. The subset: tumor region T5, tumor centre. The source is a woman in her sixties or seventies with primary liver carcinoma and hepatitis B virus infection. The CDR3 region is CASSQDRTNGTKDTQYF. Here the CDR3 DNA reads TGCGCCAGTAGCCAAGATCGGACTAACGGGACTAAAGATACGCAGTATTTT.